This T cell receptor beta chain emerged from a study of T cell responses to AZD1222 COVID-19 vaccine. Overall study: Some second doses came at about 4 weeks and others at about 12 weeks; these were pooled.

Whole-study results and caveats: The CD4 TCRs associated with vaccination extended across spike and predominated at 160-218 and 743-854. Targeting of unmutated variant regions was reportedly seen in nearly half of spike-specific TCRs. Spike-specific TCR breadth and depth grew following two AZD1222 doses.

The germline V gene encodes CDR1 LGHDT and CDR2 YNNKEL (reference sequence). The CDR3 length is 14 residues. The V gene lost 4 bases and the J gene lost 2 bases, with 12 bases spanning the gap. Generated by immunoSEQ multiplex PCR, the TCRdb table keeps only in-frame clones and is missing some. This sample has 84,000 or so clones, with 90% found just once. This clone was detected only once. Its cognate antigen is unknown. The sequencing here drew on peripheral blood, taken on day 0 of AZD1222 vaccination. The rearrangement joins TRBV3-1 (or the pseudogene TRBV3-2) to TRBJ2-7; D perhaps matches TRBD1 (5 bases). This TCR came from an adult in good health. The CDR3 DNA follows: TGTGCCAGCAGCCCCGGACATGTTCCCTACGAGCAGTACTTC. The encoded protein is CASSPGHVPYEQYF.